The entry that follows covers one T cell receptor beta chain sequence. This sample is part of a study of blood T cell repertoires in COVID-19. Study details: The samples span acute and convalescent COVID-19 from the United States, Italy and Spain. PBMCs, B-cell-depleted T cells, or T cells provided the cDNA or gDNA that made up the material.

Trimming shortened V by 0 bases and J by 7 bases, and 6 bases separated the two germline ends. CDR3 length: 13 residues. Germline loops: CDR1 LNHNV, CDR2 YYDKDF (reference sequence). Original analysis: Amplification from reference gene primers served as the basis for estimated nucleated cell counts. Clones were sequenced by immunoSEQ multiplex PCR, and TCRdb holds only the in-frame ones, with some missing. V and J calls and clone size come straight from that table; D and trimming were deduced from the DNA. The sample carries over 200,000 clones, around 85% recorded once. This clonotype was sampled from a human donor in a cohort sampled during active COVID-19. Sequenced: peripheral blood. This chain joins TRBV15 and TRBJ1-4; a weak D match, TRBD1 (5 bases). The CDR3 sequence is CATSRDRVEKLFF. The DNA of the CDR3 is TGTGCCACCAGCAGAGACAGGGTTGAAAAACTGTTTTTT.